This T cell receptor beta chain came from a study of beta chain features in type 1 diabetes. Study-level results: The study found that naive, central memory and Treg TCRB repertoires appeared more similar in patients than in healthy donors.

A single heparinised blood sample, averaging around 120 mL, was obtained per donor. Naive, central memory, regulatory and stem cell-like memory cells within the CD4+ compartment were sorted using CD45RO/CCR7/CD25/CD127/CD95/CD27. Purity exceeded 98% in all sorted populations. TCRB transcripts that were expressed got sequenced, as all of the isolated RNA had been reverse transcribed. Here immunoSEQ multiplex PCR was the method, and the copy in TCRdb shows in-frame clones only, minus some. There are 400,000 to 450,000 clones in the sample; about 15% occur only once, and 0.03% to 0.04% lies in the top ten. The ends were cut back, 1 base at V and 1 base at J, with 17 bases in the middle. The CDR3 sequence is 18 residues long. Germline lookup yields CDR1 MGHRA and CDR2 YSYEKL. On this clone itself: The antigen is unknown.

Sequenced sample: naive CD4+ T cells from blood. This chain connects TRBV4-1 to TRBJ2-1, with TRBD2 as a possible D gene (5 bases). This clonotype was obtained from a man younger than 45 in good health. The CDR3 DNA reads as TGCGCCAGCAGCCAAGTTCATTTCGGGGATCTTTCCTACAATGAGCAGTTCTTC. Translated, it gives CASSQVHFGDLSYNEQFF.